A selection of T cell receptor beta chains follows, all from one sample in a study of beta chain features in type 1 diabetes. Some clones are missing from TCRdb's copy, which holds only in-frame ones; the method was immunoSEQ multiplex PCR. The sample includes 130,000 or so clones, nearly 9.5% seen only once; the top ten take about 0.68%. The sequencing input was central memory CD4+ T cells from blood. The receptors here all came from a man younger than 35 in good health. The CDR3 runs from the conserved cysteine through the conserved F or W. A D gene is named only where the DNA matches it firmly. A row's size may be missing; if present it is once, few, many or a size class.

TRBV6-5	TRBJ1-5	few	-	TGTGCCAGCGGGACATTCTTGGCCCAGCATTTT	CASGTFLAQHF
TRBV28	TRBJ2-7	-	-	TGTGCCAGCAGTCCCCCGGACACCTACGAGCAGTACTTC	CASSPPDTYEQYF
TRBV6-6	TRBJ2-1	-	TRBD2	TGTGCCACCAAACCGGGGGGAGGGATAAATGAGCAGTTCTTC	CATKPGGGINEQFF
TRBV5-6	TRBJ1-5	few	-	TGTGCCAGCAGCTTAGGGGGTTATAGCAATCAGCCCCAGCATTTT	CASSLGGYSNQPQHF
TRBV11-2	TRBJ2-7	-	TRBD2	TGTGCCAGCAACAGACCGGGGGGAGACGAGCAGTACTTC	CASNRPGGDEQYF
TRBV6-6	TRBJ2-7	few	TRBD1	TGTGCCGGTGGGACAGGGGATTACGAGCAGTACTTC	CAGGTGDYEQYF
TRBV9	TRBJ2-3	-	-	TGTGCCAGCAGCGCAACAGGTTGGGCTAGCACAGATACGCAGTATTTT	CASSATGWASTDTQYF
TRBV11-2	TRBJ2-1	few	TRBD2	TGTGCCAGCAGCTTAGATTCCACTAGCGGGGGAGGGGGAAATGAGCAGTTCTTC	CASSLDSTSGGGGNEQFF
TRBV6-5	TRBJ2-1	few	TRBD2	TGTGCCAGCAGTTACTCGTACCCTAGCGGGGGATATGAGCAGTTCTTC	CASSYSYPSGGYEQFF
TRBV21-1	TRBJ2-3	-	-	TGTGCCAGCACCCTTCTCCCATGCTGGCGGGGGGTGGGAGATACGCAGTATTTT	CASTLLPCWRGVGDTQYF
TRBV29-1	TRBJ2-3	-	TRBD1	TGCGGCACAAACCCGGGACAGGGCACAGATACGCAGTATTTT	CGTNPGQGTDTQYF
TRBV13	TRBJ2-1	-	TRBD1	TGTGCCAGCAGCAAACAGGGGCGAAGCTCCTACAATGAGCAGTTCTTC	CASSKQGRSSYNEQFF
TRBV19	TRBJ2-2	-	-	TGTGCCAGCAGTCCCCAACAGGCCACCGGGGAGCTGTTTTTT	CASSPQQATGELFF
TRBV7-9	TRBJ2-3	-	-	TGTGCCAGCAGCGTGCTTTTGTCAGGCACAGATACGCAGTATTTT	CASSVLLSGTDTQYF
TRBV5-1	TRBJ1-5	-	TRBD1	TGCGCCAGCAGTCCCGGGACAGGGGGCGGAGGGCCCCAGCATTTT	CASSPGTGGGGPQHF